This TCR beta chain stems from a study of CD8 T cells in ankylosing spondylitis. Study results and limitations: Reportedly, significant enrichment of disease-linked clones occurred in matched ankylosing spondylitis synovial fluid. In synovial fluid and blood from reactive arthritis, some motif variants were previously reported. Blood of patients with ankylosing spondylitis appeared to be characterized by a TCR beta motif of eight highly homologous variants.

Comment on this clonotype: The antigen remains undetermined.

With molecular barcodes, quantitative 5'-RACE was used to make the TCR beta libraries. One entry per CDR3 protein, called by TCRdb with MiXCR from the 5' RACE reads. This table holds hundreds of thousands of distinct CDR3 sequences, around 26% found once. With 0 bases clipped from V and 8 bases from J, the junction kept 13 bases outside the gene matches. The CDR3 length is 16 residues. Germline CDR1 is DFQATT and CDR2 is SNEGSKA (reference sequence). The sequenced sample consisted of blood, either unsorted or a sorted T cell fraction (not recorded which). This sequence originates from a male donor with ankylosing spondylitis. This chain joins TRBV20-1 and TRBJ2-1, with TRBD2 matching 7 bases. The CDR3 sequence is CSARDGGGTGGDEQFF. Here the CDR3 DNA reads TGCAGTGCTAGAGATGGAGGAGGGACTGGGGGGGATGAGCAGTTCTTC.